This TCR beta chain originates from a study of blood T cell repertoires in COVID-19. Study summary: From T cells, B-cell-depleted T cells, or PBMCs came the material, which was cDNA or gDNA.

Sequencing used immunoSEQ multiplex PCR; TCRdb keeps in-frame clones, though not all of them. Among just over 95,000 clones listed, over 80% were seen once. Trimming removed 2 bases at V and 8 bases at J, with 12 bases between. CDR3 length: 13 amino acids. Looked up from germline, CDR1 is LGHNA and CDR2 is YSLEER. Sequences were obtained from peripheral blood. The sequence derives from a man older than 75 with acute or convalescent COVID-19. The chain couples TRBV4-3 to TRBJ1-2, with D tentatively TRBD1 (6 bases). The CDR3 sequence is CASSQLGGVGYTF. The CDR3 DNA is TGCGCCAGCAGCCAACTAGGGGGGGTCGGCTACACCTTC.